The present T cell receptor (beta chain) was sequenced within a study of cytomegalovirus exposure and HLA in healthy donors (dated by TCRdb to 2015 to 2018). Regarding the complete study: An earlier analysis of roughly 500 of the donors reported more than 250 Gb of sequence data and some 120 million unique TCR beta sequences from 150 million to 200 million T cells. Because of strong linkage in the cohort, roughly five DR-DQ haplotypes were treated as single units for association and clustering. Every repertoire in the discovery cohort had been generated on one and the same sequencing platform. High-throughput TCR immunosequencing, statistical association of individual TCRs with disease status, and machine learning were combined to predict cytomegalovirus infection status. A later genetic analysis took genome-wide SNP genotypes for about 65% of the roughly 670 donors and used that subset as a discovery cohort. The study aimed to test whether signatures of past pathogen exposure could be identified by cataloging public T cell receptors. HLA typing included class I and class II loci at four-digit resolution. The study used immunosequencing to profile the T cell repertoires of 670 or so subjects and linked those repertoires to cytomegalovirus serostatus. Of the roughly 400 genotyped donors, around 81% fell in the genetic ancestry cluster associated with self-reported Caucasian donors. The later analysis used no new phenotypic data to find candidate immune exposures, relying instead on TCR beta sequences and their occurrence across donors. Besides the first cohort of 666 subjects, a separate validation cohort made up of over 95 different subjects was used. Approximately 310 gigabases of sequencing data and around 80 million unique TCR sequences made up an early release that covered several hundred HLA-typed donors. In an earlier analysis of about 590 of the donors, high-throughput TCR beta sequencing was used to judge whether each TCR beta V gene segment behaved as functional or pseudogenic. Alongside the repertoire data, information on donor age, sex, ethnicity and CMV serostatus was compiled. Typing coverage differed by locus: A, B, C, DRB1 and DQB1 were typed in about 629-630 donors, DQA1 in 522, DPA1 in roughly 590, and DPB1 in 472. Among roughly 400 genotyped donors of the cohort, an average of approximately 200,000 unique TCR beta nucleotide sequences was sequenced per donor, of which about 19% were non-productive. To study patterns of TCR occurrence, a later analysis re-analyzed previously published TCR beta repertoires from 500 to 850 donors and added high-resolution HLA genotyping. Results the study describes overall, beyond this receptor: Immune exposure information for the cohort was limited to CMV serostatus. Because the 87-base-pair reads could not distinguish some IMGT-functional V segments, including TRBV6-2 and TRBV6-3, those segments were excluded. A group of highly shared sequence variants was considered likely to be a technical artifact of the sequencing pipeline. Several of the top co-occurrence clusters appeared to be linked to parvovirus B19, influenza, CMV and Epstein-Barr virus, according to a later analysis. Because counts were too low, seventeen rarely observed V segments, including chromosome 9 orphons, were excluded from the earlier analysis of roughly 580 of the donors. In a later analysis, over 15,000 TCR beta sequences were associated with specific HLA alleles at a false discovery rate of 0.05. While some public TCRs were present in many individuals, most TCR sequences turned up only very rarely across donors. According to the authors, the approach could potentially be generalized to other disease states and immunological phenotypes. A few of the identified cytomegalovirus-associated TCR beta chains were confirmed in vitro to be specific for cytomegalovirus antigens. Correlated functional status among segregating V segments might be attributable to linkage disequilibrium, but an unknown experimental factor could not be ruled out. This cohort had only TCR beta chains sequenced, and the lack of alpha or paired-chain data limited which features could be detected. Sequencing depth was assumed to be roughly uniform across donors in the presence/absence analyses, though that assumption may not hold. Because HLA typing was missing for some donors at each locus, association tests included only the typed subset. A further reported finding was that TCR beta sequences accurately predicted the HLA-A and HLA-B alleles for most subjects in the first cohort. Broadly in line with IMGT annotations, most TCR beta V segments showed up in productive rearrangements about 87% or about 30% of the time in an earlier analysis of 450 to 600 of the donors. A later genetic analysis associated a missense DCLRE1C variant with V-gene and J-gene trimming of TCR beta chains, and an independent cohort replicated the association. A total of 164 TCR beta chains were listed by the study as associated with cytomegalovirus. In a later analysis, HLA-associated TCR beta chains showed more clonal expansion and lower generation probabilities than non-associated chains that were equally common. In a later analysis, the rate of TCR association differed among HLA loci, with DRB1 alleles having the most associated TCRs and HLA-C alleles having the fewest. Compared with the roughly 700-donor mean, donors in an Asian-associated ancestry cluster had fewer N-insertions in productive TCRs, according to a later genetic analysis. Strong co-occurrence of HLA alleles, especially DR and DQ, made assigning TCR associations to individual alleles difficult. According to a later analysis, most CMV-associated TCR beta chains appeared to be HLA-restricted, and the HLA associations seemed to be driven largely by CMV exposure. Cytomegalovirus status was reported to be diagnosed by the classifier with high specificity and sensitivity in both the original and validation cohorts.

In total, about 650 healthy bone marrow donors made up the cohort. At the time of sampling, all cohort members were nominally healthy, though unrecorded immune exposures were likely present. The donor tested CMV seropositive and was one of the 289 seropositive cohort members. A peripheral blood sample was provided by each donor, and peripheral blood mononuclear cells were used for TCR beta sequencing. The Qiagen DNeasy Blood Extraction Kit was used to extract genomic DNA from the blood cell samples. From cysteine to phenylalanine, the CDR3 is 18 amino acids long. The DNA shown is the 54-base CDR3, in frame from base 1. The germline V gene yields MGHRA for CDR1 and YSYEKL for CDR2. Trimming removed 2 bases from V and 3 bases from J, leaving 20 bases between the germline ends. Details on this clone: Its antigen is not yet known. There are no base qualities to consult, and no much larger clone falls within one base.

Receptor libraries were prepared by the immunoSEQ multiplex PCR assay. For the multiplex PCR, a mixture combining 60 forward primers for TCR Vbeta segments and 13 reverse primers for TCR Jbeta segments was used. The CDR3 region of rearranged TCR beta genes was amplified from genomic DNA with a multiplex PCR assay. On the Illumina HiSeq System, the amplified TCR beta libraries were sequenced as 87-base-pair reads. In the paper's pipeline: Across the roughly 700 repertoires, a later analysis counted 80 million or so unique TCR beta chains, roughly 11 million of which were shared by at least two donors. To remove PCR and sequencing errors, raw reads were error-corrected and collapsed into unique sequences using a nearest-neighbor algorithm that merged closely related sequences. V, D and J gene segments were assigned by aligning CDR3 sequences to IMGT reference sequences. For a sequence to be retained, a match of at least six nucleotides was required to both a V gene segment and a J gene segment. A rearrangement was called productive if the CDR3 had no stop codons and remained in frame with V and J, and every other rearrangement was called non-productive. Following IMGT convention, CDR3 was defined as the stretch from the second conserved V-encoded cysteine to the conserved J-encoded phenylalanine. Sequences without an unambiguous match to a single V gene segment were excluded from the earlier analysis of about 600 of the donors. In an earlier analysis of approximately 550 of the donors, V segments were called functional above 56.7% productive rearrangements and were called segregating when the between-donor standard deviation exceeded 5%. To diagnose cytomegalovirus status from the catalog of TCR beta chain sequences, a statistical classification framework was built. In a later analysis, TCR nucleotide sequences were compared against IMGT/GENE-DB human TR gene sequences so that V and J genes could be assigned. Using the TCRdist pipeline, a later analysis assigned CDR3 sequences along with most-parsimonious VDJ recombination scenarios. In a later analysis, each TCR beta chain was defined by its CDR3 amino acid sequence together with its V-gene family, and reads lacking a unique V-gene family were excluded. To address suspected cross-contamination and a sequencing artifact, a later analysis removed roughly 580 highly shared, low-generation-probability nucleotide sequences. For each public chain, a later analysis derived a clonal expansion index from normalized ranks of inferred template counts within each repertoire. A later analysis computed generation probabilities with a VDJ recombination model fitted to out-of-frame rearrangements, and checked the results against IGoR. Hypergeometric tests were used in a later analysis to score TCR-TCR, TCR-HLA and TCR-CMV co-occurrence, with a repertoire-size bias correction applied to the TCR pairs. A later analysis estimated false discovery rates by permuting HLA or CMV assignments 20 times. In a later analysis, co-occurring TCRs were grouped using DBSCAN, with TCRdist sequence similarity added in when clustering inside HLA-allele-positive subsets. Repertoires with fewer than 30,000 or more than 120,000 public chains were left out of co-occurrence clustering, as were five repertoires with anomalous nucleotide sharing. Here the immuneACCESS table is served through TCRdb, limited to in-frame sequences with V and J called. Missing clones are a known gap in these copies; in checked studies unresolved V genes cover under half, and the rest lacks a known reason. The V and J calls and clone size come from that table; D and trimming were worked out from the DNA. The sample includes 130,000 or so clones, with around 77% observed a single time. The top ten clones comprise 4.2% of the sample.

This receptor was identified in a male donor in good health and CMV-seropositive. Recombination joined TRBV4-1 with TRBJ1-5, with a tentative D gene TRBD1 over 5 matching bases. The sequencing input was PBMCs. The bases are TGCGCCAGCAGCCAACACAGCCCGGGGGAGGCTATCAATCAGCCCCAGCATTTT. Translated, this is CASSQHSPGEAINQPQHF.